This entry concerns a single T cell receptor beta chain. The V gene lost 7 bases and the J gene lost 0 bases, with 20 bases spanning the gap. The germline V gene has CDR1 LGHNT and CDR2 FRNRAP. The CDR3 covers 17 residues. The data were obtained in a study of blood T cell repertoires in COVID-19. In the study overall: The United States, Italy and Spain were the sources of the acute and convalescent COVID-19 samples. Nucleic acid was either cDNA or gDNA, and it came from T cells, B-cell-depleted T cells, or PBMCs.

Per the authors' pipeline: Using reference gene primer amplification, nucleated cell counts were estimated. Clones were read by immunoSEQ multiplex PCR, and TCRdb kept only the in-frame ones, dropping some. For V, J and clone size, that table is used; D and trimming come from the DNA. The table shows under 250,000 clones, with approximately 82% occurring only once. The clonotype comes from a man in his fifties or sixties with active or convalescent COVID-19. The sequenced sample was peripheral blood. The gene calls are TRBV12-5 and TRBJ2-3; tentatively, D is TRBD2 (6 bases). The CDR3 sequence: CASAFGIAAPSTDTQYF. Here the CDR3 DNA reads TGTGCTAGTGCTTTCGGGATAGCGGCCCCTAGCACAGATACGCAGTATTTT.